This section outlines one T cell receptor beta chain sequence together with its context. Its antigen remains unknown. Trimming shortened V by 5 bases and J by 0 bases, and 5 bases separated the two germline ends. Germline V gene data show CDR1 as SGHTA and CDR2 as FQGNSA. This CDR3 spans 13 amino acids. Naive CD8 isolation took CD45RO-negative cells positively selected for CCR7 and excluded terminally differentiated effector memory CD45RA+ cells. Splitting of each subset's genomic DNA was done evenly across several immunoSEQ plates. Authors' processing steps: With immunoSEQ giving junction-only sequences and no quality scores, filtering differed. Profiled with immunoSEQ multiplex PCR; TCRdb holds only in-frame clones, not every one. For V, J and clone size, that table is used; D and trimming come from the DNA. The table includes roughly 2.1 million clones, under 95% detected once. This record belongs to a study of shared clonotypes between healthy human individuals. In the study overall: The donors, two women and three men, were aged 18 to 49. Overall study results and limits: Non-shared clonotypes displayed generation probabilities falling below those of clonotypes present in all four donors.

The chain couples TRBV7-2 to TRBJ1-5, with D uncertain. The clonotype was recovered from a man aged 18 to 30 in good health. Some clones in this sample may be carry-over from other donors' samples. Sequencing was performed on naive CD8+ T cells from PBMCs. CDR3 sequence: CASSQNSNQPQHF. CDR3 sequence (DNA): TGTGCCAGCAGCCAAAATAGCAATCAGCCCCAGCATTTT.